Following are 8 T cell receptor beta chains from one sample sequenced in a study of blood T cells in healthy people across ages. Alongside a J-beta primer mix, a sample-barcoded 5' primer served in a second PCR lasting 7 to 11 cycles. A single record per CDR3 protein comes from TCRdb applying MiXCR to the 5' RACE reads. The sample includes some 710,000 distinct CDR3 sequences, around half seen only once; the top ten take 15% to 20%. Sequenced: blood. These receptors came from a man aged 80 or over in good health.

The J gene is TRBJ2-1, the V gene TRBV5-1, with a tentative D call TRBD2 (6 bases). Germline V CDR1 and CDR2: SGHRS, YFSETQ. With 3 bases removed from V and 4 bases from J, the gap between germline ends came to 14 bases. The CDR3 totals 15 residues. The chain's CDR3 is CASSWVGGAYNEQFF. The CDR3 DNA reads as TGCGCCAGCAGCTGGGTTGGCGGGGCTTACAATGAGCAGTTCTTC.

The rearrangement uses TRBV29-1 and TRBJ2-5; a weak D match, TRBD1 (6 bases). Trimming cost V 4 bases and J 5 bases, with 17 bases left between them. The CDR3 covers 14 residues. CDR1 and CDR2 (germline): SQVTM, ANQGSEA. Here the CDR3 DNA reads TGCAGCGTTGGAAGTACAGGGTTCGGGGAGACCCAGTACTTC. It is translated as CSVGSTGFGETQYF.

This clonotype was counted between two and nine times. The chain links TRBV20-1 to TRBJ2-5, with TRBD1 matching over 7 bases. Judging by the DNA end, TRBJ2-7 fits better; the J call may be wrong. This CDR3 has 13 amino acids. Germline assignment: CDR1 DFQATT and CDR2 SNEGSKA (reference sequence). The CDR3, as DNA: TGCAGTGCTCTTAGACAGGGATACTACGAGCAGTACTTC. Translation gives CSALRQGYYEQYF.

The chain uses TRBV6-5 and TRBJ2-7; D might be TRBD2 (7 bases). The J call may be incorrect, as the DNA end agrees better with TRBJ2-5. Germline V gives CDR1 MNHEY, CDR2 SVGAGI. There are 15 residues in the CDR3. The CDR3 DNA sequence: TGTGCCAGCAGTTACTCGGGGGGGCAGTTGGAGACCCAGTACTTC. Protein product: CASSYSGGQLETQYF.

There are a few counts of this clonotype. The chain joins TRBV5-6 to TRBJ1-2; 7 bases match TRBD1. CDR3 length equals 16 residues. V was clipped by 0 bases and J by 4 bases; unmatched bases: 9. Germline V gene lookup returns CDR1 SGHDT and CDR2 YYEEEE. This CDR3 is CASSLGEGARGYGYTF. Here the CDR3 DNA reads TGTGCCAGCAGCTTGGGAGAGGGGGCGAGAGGCTATGGCTACACCTTC.

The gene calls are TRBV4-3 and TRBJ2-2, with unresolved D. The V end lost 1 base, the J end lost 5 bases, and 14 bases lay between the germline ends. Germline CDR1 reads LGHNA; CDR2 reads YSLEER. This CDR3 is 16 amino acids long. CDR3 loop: CASSQGGPPQTGELFF. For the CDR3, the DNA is TGCGCCAGCAGCCAAGGTGGCCCACCGCAAACCGGGGAGCTGTTTTTT.

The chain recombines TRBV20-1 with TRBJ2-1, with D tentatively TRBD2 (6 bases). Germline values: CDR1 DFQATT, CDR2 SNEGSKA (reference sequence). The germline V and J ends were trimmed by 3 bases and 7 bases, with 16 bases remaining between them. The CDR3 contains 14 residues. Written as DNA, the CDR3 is TGCAGTGCTAGCGAGGTAGCGGAGCTAAATGAGCAGTTCTTC. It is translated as CSASEVAELNEQFF.

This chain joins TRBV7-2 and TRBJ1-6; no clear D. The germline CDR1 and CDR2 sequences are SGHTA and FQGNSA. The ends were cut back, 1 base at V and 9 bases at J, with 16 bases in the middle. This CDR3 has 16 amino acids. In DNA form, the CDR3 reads TGTGCCAGCAGCTTAGTTCCCGGGAGCGAAGGTTCACCCCTCCACTTT. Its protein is CASSLVPGSEGSPLHF.